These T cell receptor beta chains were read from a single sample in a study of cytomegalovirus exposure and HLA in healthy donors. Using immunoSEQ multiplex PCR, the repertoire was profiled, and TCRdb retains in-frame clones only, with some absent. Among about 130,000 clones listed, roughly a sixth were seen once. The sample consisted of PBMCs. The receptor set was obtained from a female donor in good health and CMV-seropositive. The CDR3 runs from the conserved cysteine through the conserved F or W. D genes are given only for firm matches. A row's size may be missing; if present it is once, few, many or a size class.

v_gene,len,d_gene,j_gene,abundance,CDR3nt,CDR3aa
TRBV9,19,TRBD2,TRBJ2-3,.,TGTGCCAGCAGCGTAGGACTAGCGGGGGGTCATCGGGACACAGATACGCAGTATTTT,CASSVGLAGGHRDTDTQYF
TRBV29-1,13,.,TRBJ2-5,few,TGCAGCGTTGTGGCGGGGCTTGGGGAGACCCAGTACTTC,CSVVAGLGETQYF
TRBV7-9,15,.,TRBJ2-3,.,TGTGCCAGCAGCACGTGGGCGGGGAGCACAGATACGCAGTATTTT,CASSTWAGSTDTQYF
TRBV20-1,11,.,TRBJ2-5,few,TGCAGTGCTACGGGTGAAGAGACCCAGTACTTC,CSATGEETQYF
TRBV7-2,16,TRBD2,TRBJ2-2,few,TGTGCCAGCAGCTTAATCGGGGGGGATCGAACCGGGGAGCTGTTTTTT,CASSLIGGDRTGELFF
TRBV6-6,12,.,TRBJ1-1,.,TGTGCCAGTAAACGGGGGGGCACTGAAGCTTTCTTT,CASKRGGTEAFF
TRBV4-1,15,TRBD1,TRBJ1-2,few,TGCGCCAGCAGCCCCACTGGACAGGGAGTGGATGGCTACACCTTC,CASSPTGQGVDGYTF
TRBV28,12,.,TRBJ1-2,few,TGTGCCAGCACTTCTAGTGACTATGGCTACACCTTC,CASTSSDYGYTF
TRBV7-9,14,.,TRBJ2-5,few,TGTGCCAGCAGCCCGAGAGCGGTACAAGAGACCCAGTACTTC,CASSPRAVQETQYF
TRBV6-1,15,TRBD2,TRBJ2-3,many,TGTGCCAGCAGAAATAGCGGGGCCCGCACAGATACGCAGTATTTT,CASRNSGARTDTQYF
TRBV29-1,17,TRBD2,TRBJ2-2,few,TGCAGCGTGAAAACCGGGACTAGTTTACGAGACACCGGGGAGCTGTTTTTT,CSVKTGTSLRDTGELFF
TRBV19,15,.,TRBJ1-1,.,TGTGCCAGTAGTGTCTGGACAGCTTCTAACACTGAAGCTTTCTTT,CASSVWTASNTEAFF
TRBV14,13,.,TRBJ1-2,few,TGTGCCAGCAGCCAAGGGACAGCTGGAGGCTACACCTTC,CASSQGTAGGYTF
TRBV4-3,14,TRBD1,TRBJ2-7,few,TGCGCCAGCAGCCCCGGGACAGGGAGTGGGGAGCAGTACTTC,CASSPGTGSGEQYF
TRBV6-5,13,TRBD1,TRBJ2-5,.,TGTGCCAGCAGCAACAGGGGGCAAGAGACCCAGTACTTC,CASSNRGQETQYF
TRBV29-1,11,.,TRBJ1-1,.,TGCAGCGTTGTAGGGGGCACTGAAGCTTTCTTT,CSVVGGTEAFF
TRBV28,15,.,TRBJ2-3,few,TGTGCCAGCAGTGCAATATTCCGGAGGGAGGCGATTCCGTATTTT,CASSAIFRREAIPYF
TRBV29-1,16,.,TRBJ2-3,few,TGCAGCGTCCGATATTGGGGGGGGCGGGACACAGATACGCAGTATTTT,CSVRYWGGRDTDTQYF
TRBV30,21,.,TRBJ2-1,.,TGTGCCTGGAGTGGGCAGGGTGGACTTCAATGGAGGGTCCATACCTACAATGAGCAGTTCTTC,CAWSGQGGLQWRVHTYNEQFF
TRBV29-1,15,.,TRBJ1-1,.,TGCAGCGTTGAGTTGACAGGCCTCTTGAACACTGAAGCTTTCTTT,CSVELTGLLNTEAFF